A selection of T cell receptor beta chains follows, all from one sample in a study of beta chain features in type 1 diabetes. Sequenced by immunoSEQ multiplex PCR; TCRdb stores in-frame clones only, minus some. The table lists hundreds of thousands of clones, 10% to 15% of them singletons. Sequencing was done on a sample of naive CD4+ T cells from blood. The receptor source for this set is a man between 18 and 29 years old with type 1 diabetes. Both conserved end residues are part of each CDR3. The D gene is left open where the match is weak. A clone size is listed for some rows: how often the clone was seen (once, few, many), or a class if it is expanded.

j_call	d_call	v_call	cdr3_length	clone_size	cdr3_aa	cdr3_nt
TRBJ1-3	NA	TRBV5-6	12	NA	CASSLNGNTIYF	TGTGCCAGCAGCCTTAATGGAAACACCATATATTTT
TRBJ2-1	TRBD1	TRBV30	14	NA	CAYHPGQGYNEQFF	TGTGCCTACCATCCGGGACAGGGCTACAATGAGCAGTTCTTC
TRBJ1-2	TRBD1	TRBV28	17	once	CASLHSGAGQGADGYTF	TGTGCCAGCCTCCATTCGGGAGCGGGACAGGGAGCGGATGGCTACACCTTC
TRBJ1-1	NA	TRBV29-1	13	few	CSVGQTRSTEAFF	TGCAGCGTGGGTCAAACTCGGAGCACTGAAGCTTTCTTT
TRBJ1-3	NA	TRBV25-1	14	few	CASKGHPAGNTIYF	TGTGCCAGCAAGGGGCATCCGGCTGGAAACACCATATATTTT
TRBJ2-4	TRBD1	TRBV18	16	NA	CASSPRQGLTKNIQYF	TGTGCCAGCTCACCCCGACAGGGGCTAACCAAAAACATTCAGTACTTC
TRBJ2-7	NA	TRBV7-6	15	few	CASSLESRFSYEQYF	TGTGCCAGCAGCTTAGAATCCCGATTTTCCTACGAGCAGTACTTC
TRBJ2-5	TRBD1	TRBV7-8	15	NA	CASRGPGTGEETQYF	TGTGCCAGCAGGGGCCCCGGGACAGGGGAAGAGACCCAGTACTTC
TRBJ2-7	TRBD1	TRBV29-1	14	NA	CSVALGDRRNEQYF	TGCAGCGTTGCGCTAGGGGACAGAAGGAACGAGCAGTACTTC
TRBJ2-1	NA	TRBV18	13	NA	CASSEKRIDEQFF	TGTGCCAGCTCCGAGAAAAGAATCGATGAGCAGTTCTTC
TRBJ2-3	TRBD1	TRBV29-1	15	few	CSVEVGGRGADTQYF	TGCAGCGTTGAAGTAGGGGGCAGGGGAGCAGATACGCAGTATTTT
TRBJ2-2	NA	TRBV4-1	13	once	CASSPSGAGELFF	TGCGCCAGCAGCCCCTCGGGGGCCGGGGAGCTGTTTTTT
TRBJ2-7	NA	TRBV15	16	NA	CATSAARGTGSYEQYF	TGTGCCACCAGCGCCGCTCGCGGCACGGGCTCCTACGAGCAGTACTTC
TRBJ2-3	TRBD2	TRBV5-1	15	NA	CASSGAGLSTDTQYF	TGCGCCAGCAGCGGGGCGGGACTAAGCACAGATACGCAGTATTTT
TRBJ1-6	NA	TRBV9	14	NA	CASSVEDGNSPLHF	TGTGCCAGCAGCGTAGAGGACGGTAATTCACCCCTCCACTTT
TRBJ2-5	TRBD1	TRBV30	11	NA	CAWGQGGTQYF	TGTGCCTGGGGACAGGGGGGGACCCAGTACTTC
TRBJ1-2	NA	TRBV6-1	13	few	CASKVASAGGYTF	TGTGCCAGCAAAGTCGCCTCAGCGGGGGGCTACACCTTC
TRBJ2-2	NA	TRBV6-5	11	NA	CASHYTGELFF	TGTGCCAGCCACTACACCGGGGAGCTGTTTTTT
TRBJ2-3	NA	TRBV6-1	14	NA	CASSDRGGTDTQYF	TGTGCCAGCAGTGATCGAGGAGGGACAGATACGCAGTATTTT
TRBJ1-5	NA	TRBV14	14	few	CASSQADSNQPQHF	TGTGCCAGCAGCCAAGCGGATAGCAATCAGCCCCAGCATTTT
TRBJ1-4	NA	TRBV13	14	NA	CASSEGPANEKLFF	TGTGCCAGCAGCGAGGGGCCGGCTAATGAAAAACTGTTTTTT
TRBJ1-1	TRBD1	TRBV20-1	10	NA	CSGQADEAFF	TGCAGCGGACAGGCTGATGAAGCTTTCTTT
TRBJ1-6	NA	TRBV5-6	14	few	CASSFQVDNSPLHF	TGTGCCAGCAGCTTCCAGGTAGATAATTCACCCCTCCACTTT
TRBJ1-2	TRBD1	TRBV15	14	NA	CATGRDRGLYGYTF	TGTGCCACGGGACGGGACAGGGGCCTCTATGGCTACACCTTC
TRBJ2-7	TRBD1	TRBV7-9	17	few	CASSLRPKDRGLGEQYF	TGTGCCAGCAGCCTCCGTCCAAAGGACAGGGGGCTTGGGGAGCAGTACTTC
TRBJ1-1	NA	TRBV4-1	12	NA	CASRGENTEAFF	TGCGCCAGCAGGGGGGAGAACACTGAAGCTTTCTTT
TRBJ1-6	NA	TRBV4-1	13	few	CASSPQGYSPLHF	TGCGCCAGCAGCCCACAGGGTTACTCACCCCTCCACTTT
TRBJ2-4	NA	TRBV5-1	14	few	CASSLEMVWGIQYF	TGCGCCAGCAGCTTGGAGATGGTTTGGGGCATTCAGTACTTC
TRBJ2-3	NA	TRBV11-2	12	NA	CASSASTDTQYF	TGTGCCAGCAGCGCCAGCACAGATACGCAGTATTTT
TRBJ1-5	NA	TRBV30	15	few	CAWSAGGLSNQPQHF	TGTGCCTGGAGTGCGGGCGGTCTTAGCAATCAGCCCCAGCATTTT
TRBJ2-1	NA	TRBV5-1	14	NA	CASSLEAYYNEQFF	TGCGCCAGCAGCTTGGAAGCCTACTACAATGAGCAGTTCTTC
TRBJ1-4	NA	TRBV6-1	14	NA	CASTEGYADEKLFF	TGTGCCAGCACCGAGGGGTATGCGGATGAAAAACTGTTTTTT
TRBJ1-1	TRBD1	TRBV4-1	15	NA	CASIRDSYSNTEAFF	TGCGCCAGCATCCGGGACAGCTATTCGAACACTGAAGCTTTCTTT
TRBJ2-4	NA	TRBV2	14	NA	CASSVGVAKNIQYF	TGTGCCTCTTCGGTGGGGGTGGCCAAAAACATTCAGTACTTC
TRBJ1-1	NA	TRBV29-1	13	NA	CSSSGVRDTEAFF	TGCAGCTCGTCAGGAGTTCGGGACACTGAAGCTTTCTTT
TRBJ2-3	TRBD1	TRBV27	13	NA	CASSLGTGDTQYF	TGTGCCAGCAGTTTGGGGACAGGGGATACGCAGTATTTT
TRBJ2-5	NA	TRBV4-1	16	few	CASSQDRGPVQETQYF	TGCGCCAGCAGCCAAGACAGGGGTCCCGTACAAGAGACCCAGTACTTC
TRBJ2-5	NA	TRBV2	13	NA	CASSDGFRETQYF	TGTGCCAGCAGTGACGGCTTTAGAGAGACCCAGTACTTC
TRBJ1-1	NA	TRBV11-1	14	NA	CASRLTQMNTEAFF	TGTGCCAGCCGGCTAACACAGATGAACACTGAAGCTTTCTTT
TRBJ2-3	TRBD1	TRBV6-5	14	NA	CASRFGTDTDTQYF	TGTGCCAGCAGATTCGGGACAGACACAGATACGCAGTATTTT
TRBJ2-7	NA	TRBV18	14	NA	CASSLGTEFDEQYF	TGTGCCAGCTCCCTAGGGACTGAGTTCGACGAGCAGTACTTC
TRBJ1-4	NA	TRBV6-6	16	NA	CASSYFGQIEDEKLFF	TGTGCCAGCAGTTACTTCGGACAGATCGAGGATGAAAAACTGTTTTTT
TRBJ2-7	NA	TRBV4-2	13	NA	CASSQLGIYEQYF	TGTGCCAGCAGCCAACTGGGTATCTACGAGCAGTACTTC
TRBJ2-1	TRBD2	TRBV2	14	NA	CASSVGLAVDEQFF	TGTGCCAGCAGTGTTGGACTAGCGGTGGATGAGCAGTTCTTC
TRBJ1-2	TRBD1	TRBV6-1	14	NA	CASSEGTGDYGYTF	TGTGCCAGCAGTGAAGGTACAGGGGACTATGGCTACACCTTC
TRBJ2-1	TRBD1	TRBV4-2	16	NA	CASSQERQGAYNEQFF	TGTGCCAGCAGCCAAGAGCGACAGGGGGCGTACAATGAGCAGTTCTTC
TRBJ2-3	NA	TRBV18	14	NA	CASSLVLLTDTQYF	TGTGCCAGCTCACTCGTCCTCCTCACAGATACGCAGTATTTT
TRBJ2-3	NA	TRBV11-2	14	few	CASSLDWGTDTQYF	TGTGCCAGCAGCTTAGATTGGGGCACAGATACGCAGTATTTT
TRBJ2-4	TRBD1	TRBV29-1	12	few	CSARTGEHIQYF	TGCAGCGCCAGGACAGGGGAGCACATTCAGTACTTC
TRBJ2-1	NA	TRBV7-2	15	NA	CASSLVTTPYNEQFF	TGTGCCAGCAGCTTAGTAACGACCCCCTACAATGAGCAGTTCTTC
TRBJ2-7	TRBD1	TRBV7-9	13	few	CASSYQGVHEQYF	TGTGCCAGCAGCTACCAGGGGGTCCACGAGCAGTACTTC
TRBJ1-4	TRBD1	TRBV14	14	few	CASSQGQGVEKLFF	TGTGCCAGCAGCCAAGGGCAGGGGGTCGAAAAACTGTTTTTT
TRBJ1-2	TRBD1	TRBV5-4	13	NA	CASSIQGEMGYTF	TGTGCCAGCAGCATACAGGGGGAAATGGGCTACACCTTC